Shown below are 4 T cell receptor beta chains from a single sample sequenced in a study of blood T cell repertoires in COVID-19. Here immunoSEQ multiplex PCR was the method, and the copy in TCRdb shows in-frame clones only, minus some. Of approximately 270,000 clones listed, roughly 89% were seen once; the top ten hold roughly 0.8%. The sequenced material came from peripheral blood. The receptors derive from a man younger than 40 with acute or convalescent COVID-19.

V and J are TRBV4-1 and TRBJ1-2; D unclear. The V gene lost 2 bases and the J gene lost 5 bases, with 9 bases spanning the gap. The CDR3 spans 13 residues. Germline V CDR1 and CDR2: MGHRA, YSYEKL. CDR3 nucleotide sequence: TGCGCCAGCAGCCAATCTAATAGTTATGGCTACACCTTC. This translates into CASSQSNSYGYTF.

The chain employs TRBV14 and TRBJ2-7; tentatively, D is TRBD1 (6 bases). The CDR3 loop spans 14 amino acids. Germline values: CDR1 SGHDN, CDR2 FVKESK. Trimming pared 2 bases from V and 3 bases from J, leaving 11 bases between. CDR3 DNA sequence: TGTGCCAGCAGCCAACACCGGGACAACTACGAGCAGTACTTC. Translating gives CASSQHRDNYEQYF.

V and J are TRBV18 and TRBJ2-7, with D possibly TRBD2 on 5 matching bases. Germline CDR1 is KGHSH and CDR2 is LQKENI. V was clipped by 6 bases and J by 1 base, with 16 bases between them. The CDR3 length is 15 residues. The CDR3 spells CASSFTRDTSYEQYF. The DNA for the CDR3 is TGTGCCAGCTCTTTCACCCGGGATACATCCTACGAGCAGTACTTC.

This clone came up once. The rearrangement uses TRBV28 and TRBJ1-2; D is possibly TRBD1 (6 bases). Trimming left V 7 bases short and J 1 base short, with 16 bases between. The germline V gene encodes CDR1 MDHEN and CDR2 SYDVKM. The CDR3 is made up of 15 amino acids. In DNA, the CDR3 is TGTGCCAGCATTGAAGGACAGAGAATTAACTATGGCTACACCTTC. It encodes CASIEGQRINYGYTF.